This is a list of T cell receptor beta chains from one sample in a study of blood T cells in healthy people across ages. TCRdb analysed the 5' RACE reads with MiXCR anew, one entry per CDR3 protein. The sample records around 1,500,000 distinct CDR3 sequences, roughly 27% being singletons. Sample: blood. The origin of the receptors is a woman in her 30s in good health. CDR3s include the opening cysteine and the closing phenylalanine or tryptophan. A D gene is named only where the DNA matches it firmly.

D gene: -
J gene: TRBJ2-4
V gene: TRBV3-1
CDR3 DNA: TGTGCCAGCAGCCCCTACCAAGGGCGGTGGGGCATTCAGTACTTC
CDR3 protein: CASSPYQGRWGIQYF

D gene: -
J gene: TRBJ2-1
V gene: TRBV10-3
CDR3 DNA: TGTGCCATCAGTGAGTCGTGGGGCGAGCAGTTCTTC
CDR3 protein: CAISESWGEQFF

D gene: -
J gene: TRBJ2-1
V gene: TRBV20-1
CDR3 DNA: TGCAGTGCTCCCGCTTACAATGAGCAGTTCTTC
CDR3 protein: CSAPAYNEQFF

D gene: -
J gene: TRBJ1-3
V gene: TRBV4-1
CDR3 DNA: TGCGCCAGCAGCCAAGATCAACCGAGCACTGGAAACACCATATATTTT
CDR3 protein: CASSQDQPSTGNTIYF

D gene: -
J gene: TRBJ2-1
V gene: TRBV13
CDR3 DNA: TGTGCCAGCAGCTTACTCGCAGGCACGTCCTACAATGAGCAGTTCTTC
CDR3 protein: CASSLLAGTSYNEQFF

D gene: TRBD2
J gene: TRBJ2-3
V gene: TRBV12-3/TRBV12-4
CDR3 DNA: TGTGCCAGCAGATTCGGACTAGCGGGGTCAGATACGCAGTATTTT
CDR3 protein: CASRFGLAGSDTQYF

D gene: TRBD1
J gene: TRBJ2-7
V gene: TRBV3-1
CDR3 DNA: TGTGCCAGCAGCCAACTTAGGACAGGGGGCGACGAGCAGTACTTC
CDR3 protein: CASSQLRTGGDEQYF

D gene: -
J gene: TRBJ1-1
V gene: TRBV9
CDR3 DNA: TGTGCCAGCAGCGTAGGCCCCGGGGGGACTGAAGCTTTCTTT
CDR3 protein: CASSVGPGGTEAFF

D gene: TRBD1
J gene: TRBJ1-1
V gene: TRBV18
CDR3 DNA: TGTGCCAGCTCACCACGAACAGGGGTTGCCACTGAAGCTTTCTTT
CDR3 protein: CASSPRTGVATEAFF

D gene: -
J gene: TRBJ1-5
V gene: TRBV5-1
CDR3 DNA: TGCGCCAGCAGCATAGATGGACGGTACCAGCCCCAGCATTTT
CDR3 protein: CASSIDGRYQPQHF